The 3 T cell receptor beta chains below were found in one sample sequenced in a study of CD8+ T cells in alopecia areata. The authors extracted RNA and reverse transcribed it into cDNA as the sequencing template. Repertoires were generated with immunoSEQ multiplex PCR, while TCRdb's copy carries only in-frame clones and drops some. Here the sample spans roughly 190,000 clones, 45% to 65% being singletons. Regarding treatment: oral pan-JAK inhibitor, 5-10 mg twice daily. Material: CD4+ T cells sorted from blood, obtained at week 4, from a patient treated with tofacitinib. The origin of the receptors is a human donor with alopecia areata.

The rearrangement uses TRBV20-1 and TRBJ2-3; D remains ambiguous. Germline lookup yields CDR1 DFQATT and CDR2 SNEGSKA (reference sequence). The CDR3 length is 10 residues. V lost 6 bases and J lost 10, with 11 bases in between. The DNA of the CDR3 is TGCAGTGCCACAACAGAGGCGCAGTATTTT. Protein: CSATTEAQYF.

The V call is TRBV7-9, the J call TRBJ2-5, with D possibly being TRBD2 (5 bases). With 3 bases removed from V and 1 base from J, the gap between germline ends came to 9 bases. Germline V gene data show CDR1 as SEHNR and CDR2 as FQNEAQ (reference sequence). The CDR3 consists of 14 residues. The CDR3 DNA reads TGTGCCAGCAGCTTCGGCGGGTTCCAAGAGACCCAGTACTTC. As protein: CASSFGGFQETQYF.

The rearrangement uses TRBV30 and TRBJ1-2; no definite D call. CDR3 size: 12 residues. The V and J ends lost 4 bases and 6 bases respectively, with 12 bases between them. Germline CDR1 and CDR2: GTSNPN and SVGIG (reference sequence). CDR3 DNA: TGTGCCTGGAAATCGGAGGGAGATGGCTACACCTTC. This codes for CAWKSEGDGYTF.